The rows below give T cell receptor beta chains drawn from one sample of a study of blood T cells in healthy people across ages. TCRdb itself ran the 5' RACE reads through MiXCR, one entry per CDR3 protein. The table shows about 1,500,000 distinct CDR3 sequences, with about 28% occurring only once. What was sequenced was blood. Source of these receptors: a woman aged 25 to 39 in good health. The CDR3 runs from the conserved cysteine through the conserved F or W. D genes are given only for firm matches. Size tells how often a clone was seen (once, few, many) or the class of an expanded clone, and some rows leave it out.

TRBV12-5,.,.,TRBJ2-5,TGTGCTAGTGCTCTTCAAGAGACCCAGTACTTC,CASALQETQYF
TRBV20-1,few,.,TRBJ1-1,TGCAGTGCTAGTGCGCGACAGTACACTGAAGCTTTCTTT,CSASARQYTEAFF
TRBV2,.,TRBD2,TRBJ2-5,TGTGCCAGCAGTGAAGCGCAGATTAGCGGGGGGCGGGAGACCCAGTACTTC,CASSEAQISGGRETQYF
TRBV24-1,few,.,TRBJ2-1,TGTGCCACCAGTGACCCGAGACAGGCCCCCCGCAATGAGCAGTTCTTC,CATSDPRQAPRNEQFF
TRBV3-1,.,TRBD2,TRBJ2-3,TGTGCCAGCAGCGGCCGACTAGCGGGCACAGATACGCAGTATTTT,CASSGRLAGTDTQYF
TRBV10-2,few,TRBD1,TRBJ1-5,TGCGCCAGCAAAGGACAGGGGGACAACCAGCCCCAGCATTTT,CASKGQGDNQPQHF
TRBV28,.,TRBD2,TRBJ2-3,TGTGCCAGCAGTTCTCGGACTAGCTTCGCAGATACGCAGTATTTT,CASSSRTSFADTQYF
TRBV20-1,many,TRBD2,TRBJ2-1,TGCAGTGCTTCCTCGGGACTAGCGGGAGGTAATGAGCAGTTCTTC,CSASSGLAGGNEQFF
TRBV30,.,TRBD1,TRBJ1-2,TGTGCCTGGAGTCCCCCCCAGACAGGGGATGGCTACACCTTC,CAWSPPQTGDGYTF
TRBV5-1,.,.,TRBJ1-6,TGCGCCAGCAGCTTGGTGGACAGCTCCTATAATTCACCACTCCACTTT,CASSLVDSSYNSPLHF
TRBV5-1,.,TRBD1,TRBJ2-7,TGCGCCAGCGCATTTCGACCCGGGACAGGGGAATACGAGCAGTACTTC,CASAFRPGTGEYEQYF
TRBV10-3,.,TRBD1,TRBJ2-1,TGTGCCATCAGAAAAGGCACAGGGGGCACCACCAATGAGCAGTTCTTC,CAIRKGTGGTTNEQFF
TRBV6-1,many,TRBD1,TRBJ2-7,TGTGCCAGCAGTGGCCGGGACAGCGACTACGAGCAGTACTTC,CASSGRDSDYEQYF
TRBV3-1,.,.,TRBJ1-2,TGTGCCAGCAGCCAAGCCCTCGGGTATGGCTGCACCTTC,CASSQALGYGCTF
TRBV5-1,.,.,TRBJ2-3,TGCGCCAGCCGTTTAATACGGGGAAACACAGATATGCAGTATTTT,CASRLIRGNTDMQYF
TRBV5-1,.,.,TRBJ1-2,TGCGCCAGCAGGACACTCTCAGACCGAAACTATGGCTACACCTTC,CASRTLSDRNYGYTF
TRBV6-2/TRBV6-3,many,.,TRBJ2-7,TGTGCCAGCAGTTACTCCCAGGGAGAGCAGTACTTC,CASSYSQGEQYF
TRBV14,few,TRBD2,TRBJ2-1,TGTGCCAGCAGCCAAGGAGGTTGGCGGGAGGGGATAAGCTCCTACAATGAGCAGTTCTTC,CASSQGGWREGISSYNEQFF
TRBV3-1,.,TRBD1,TRBJ2-1,TGTGCCAGCAGGGGACAGCTTATCTGGGAGCAGTTCTTC,CASRGQLIWEQFF
TRBV20-1,.,TRBD1,TRBJ1-1,TGCAGTGCTAGAGATAGGGACAGGTGGTTGGCGGCGAACGCTGAAGCTTTCTTT,CSARDRDRWLAANAEAFF
TRBV20-1,few,.,TRBJ2-3,TGCAGTGCTCCGACTGCCACAGATACGCAGTATTTT,CSAPTATDTQYF
TRBV5-4,.,.,TRBJ1-3,TGTGCCAGCAGCTGGAGCCCGGTGGGGGGTGGAAACACCATATATTTT,CASSWSPVGGGNTIYF
TRBV12-3/TRBV12-4,.,TRBD2,TRBJ2-4,TGTGCCAGCAGTCCGACTAGCGGGTTCTACAATGAGCAGTACTTC,CASSPTSGFYNEQYF
TRBV7-6,few,.,TRBJ1-2,TGTGCCAGCAGCCCCACGACGGGACTAGGGGATGGCTACACCTTC,CASSPTTGLGDGYTF
TRBV12-5,.,.,TRBJ2-7,TGTGCTAGTGGTTTAGGATGGCTAGGCTACGAGCAGTACTTC,CASGLGWLGYEQYF
TRBV7-9,.,TRBD1,TRBJ2-1,TGTGCCAGCAGCCCCCGTGGGGGACAGAGCCCCTACAATGAGCAGTTCTTC,CASSPRGGQSPYNEQFF
TRBV12-3/TRBV12-4,.,.,TRBJ1-5,TGTGCCTGCAGTCCACAGGGTATACGGCAGCCCCAGCATTTT,CACSPQGIRQPQHF
TRBV24-1,many,TRBD1,TRBJ1-5,TGTGCCACCAGTGGGGACAGGGTAGGGAATCAGCCCCAGCATTTT,CATSGDRVGNQPQHF